What follows is one T cell receptor (beta chain) and its context. Sequencing was performed with immunoSEQ multiplex PCR; in TCRdb, only in-frame clones are kept and a portion is missing. The data show some 290,000 clones, around 81% seen once. This sample is part of a study of blood T cell repertoires in COVID-19. CDR1 and CDR2 from the germline V gene are LNHDA and SQIVND (reference sequence). The CDR3 consists of 13 residues. V trimming: 5 bases; J trimming: 9 bases; junction bases outside the gene matches: 3. The rearrangement links TRBV19 to TRBJ1-6; TRBD1 matches at 8 bases. The source of this sequence is a woman aged 60-75 years with active or convalescent COVID-19. The source material was peripheral blood. The CDR3 bases are TGTGCCAGTAGTGGCGACAGGGGTTCACCCCTCCACTTT. It encodes CASSGDRGSPLHF.